Following are 2 T cell receptor beta chains from one sample sequenced in a study of blood T cells in healthy people across ages. Primed by a sample-barcoded 5' primer and a J-beta primer mix, a second PCR proceeded for 7 to 11 cycles. TCRdb reprocessed the 5' RACE reads via MiXCR and lists one record per CDR3 protein. Of about 2 million distinct CDR3 sequences listed, roughly 49% are singletons. Sequencing was done on a sample of blood. The receptors stem from a middle-aged woman in good health.

Only a few counts were recorded for this clonotype. V usage is TRBV18 and J usage is TRBJ2-7; 8 bases agree with TRBD1. The CDR3 contains 14 residues. Germline V gene data show CDR1 as KGHSH and CDR2 as LQKENI. Losses at the gene ends were 2 bases for V and 6 bases for J; bases not matched to a gene: 6. Written as DNA, the CDR3 is TGTGCCAGCTCACCAAAACAGGGGGTAGGCGAGCAGTACTTC. Its translation: CASSPKQGVGEQYF. The full variable domain, its missing parts supplied by reference TRBV18 and TRBJ2-7, is NAGVMQNPRHLVRRRGQEARLRCSPMKGHSHVYWYRQLPEEGLKFMVYLQKENIIDESGMPKERFSAEFPKEGPSILRIQQVVRGDSAAYFCASSPKQGVGEQYFGPGTRLTVT.

The J gene is TRBJ1-5, the V gene TRBV5-1; 12 bases agree with TRBD1. Germline V gene data show CDR1 as SGHRS and CDR2 as YFSETQ. The CDR3 is 15 residues long. Trimming took 7 bases from V and 7 from J; bases not matched to a gene: 9. Here the CDR3 reads CASPSGTGGIQPQHF. CDR3 nucleotides: TGCGCCAGCCCCTCCGGGACAGGGGGCATCCAGCCCCAGCATTTT. The full variable domain, rest sourced from reference TRBV5-1 and TRBJ1-5, is KAGVTQTPRYLIKTRGQQVTLSCSPISGHRSVSWYQQTPGQGLQFLFEYFSETQRNKGNFPGRFSGRQFSNSRSEMNVSTLELGDSALYLCASPSGTGGIQPQHFGDGTRLSIL.